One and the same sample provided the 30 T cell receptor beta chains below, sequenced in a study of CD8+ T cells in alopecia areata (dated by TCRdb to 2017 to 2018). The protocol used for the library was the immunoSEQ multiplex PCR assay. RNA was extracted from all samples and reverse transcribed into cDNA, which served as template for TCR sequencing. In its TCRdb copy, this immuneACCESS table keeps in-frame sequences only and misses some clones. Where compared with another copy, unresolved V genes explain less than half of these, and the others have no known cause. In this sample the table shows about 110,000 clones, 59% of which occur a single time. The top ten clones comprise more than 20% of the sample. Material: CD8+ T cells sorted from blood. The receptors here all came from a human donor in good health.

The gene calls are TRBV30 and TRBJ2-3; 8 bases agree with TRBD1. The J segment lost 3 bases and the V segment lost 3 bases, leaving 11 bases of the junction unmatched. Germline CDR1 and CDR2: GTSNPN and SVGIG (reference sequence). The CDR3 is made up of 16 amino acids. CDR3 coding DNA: TGTGCCTGGAGGACGGCTACAGGGGGATTTACAGATACGCAGTATTTT. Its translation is CAWRTATGGFTDTQYF.

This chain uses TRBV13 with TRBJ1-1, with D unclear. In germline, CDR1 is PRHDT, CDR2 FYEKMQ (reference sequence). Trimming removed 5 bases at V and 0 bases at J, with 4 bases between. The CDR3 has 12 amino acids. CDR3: CASSHMNTEAFF. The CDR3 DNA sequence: TGTGCCAGCAGCCACATGAACACTGAAGCTTTCTTT.

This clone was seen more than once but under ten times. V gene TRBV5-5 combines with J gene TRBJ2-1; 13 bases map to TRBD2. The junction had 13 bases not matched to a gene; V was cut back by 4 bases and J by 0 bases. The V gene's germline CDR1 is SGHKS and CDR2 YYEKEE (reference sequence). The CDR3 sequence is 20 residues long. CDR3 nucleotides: TGTGCCAGCAGCATCGCTGAACTAGCGGGGGGGGTGAGCTCCTACAATGAGCAGTTCTTC. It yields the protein CASSIAELAGGVSSYNEQFF.

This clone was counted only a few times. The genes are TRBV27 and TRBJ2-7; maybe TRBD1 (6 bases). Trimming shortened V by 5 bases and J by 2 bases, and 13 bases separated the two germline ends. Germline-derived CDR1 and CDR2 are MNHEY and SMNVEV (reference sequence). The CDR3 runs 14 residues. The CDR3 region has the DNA TGTGCCAGCAGTCCAGAGGCAGGGGCCTACGAGCAGTACTTC. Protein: CASSPEAGAYEQYF.

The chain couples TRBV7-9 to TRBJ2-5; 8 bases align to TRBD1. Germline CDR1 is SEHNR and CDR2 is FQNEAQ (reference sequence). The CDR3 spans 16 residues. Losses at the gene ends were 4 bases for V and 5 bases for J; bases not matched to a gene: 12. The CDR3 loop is CASSWPPGQGRETQYF. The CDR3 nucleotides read TGTGCCAGCAGCTGGCCCCCCGGACAGGGACGCGAGACCCAGTACTTC. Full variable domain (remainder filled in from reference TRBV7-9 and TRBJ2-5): DTGVSQNPRHKITKRGQNVTFRCDPISEHNRLYWYRQTLGQGPEFLTYFQNEAQLEKSRLLSDRFSAERPKGSFSTLEIQRTEQGDSAMYLCASSWPPGQGRETQYFGPGTRLLVL.

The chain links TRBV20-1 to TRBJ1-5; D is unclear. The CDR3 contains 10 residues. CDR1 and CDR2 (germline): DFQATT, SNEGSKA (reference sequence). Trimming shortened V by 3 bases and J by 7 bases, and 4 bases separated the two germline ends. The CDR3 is CSASDQPQHF. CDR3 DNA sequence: TGCAGTGCTAGTGACCAGCCCCAGCATTTT.

CDR3 sequence (DNA): TGCGCCAGCAGCCATATCACGGGGGCGGGGGGCACAGATACGCAGTATTTT. Protein sequence: CASSHITGAGGTDTQYF. The chain joins TRBV4-1 to TRBJ2-3, with a tentative D call TRBD2 (7 bases). Germline V gene data show CDR1 as MGHRA and CDR2 as YSYEKL. Trimming removed 3 bases at V and 1 base at J, with 17 bases between. This CDR3 has 17 residues.

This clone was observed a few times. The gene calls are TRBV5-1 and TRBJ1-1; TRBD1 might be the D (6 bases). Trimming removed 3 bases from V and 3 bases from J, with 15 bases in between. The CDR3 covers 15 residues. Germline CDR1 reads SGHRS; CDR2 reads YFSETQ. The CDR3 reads CASSSPRDKYTEAFF. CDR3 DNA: TGCGCCAGCAGCTCCCCCCGGGACAAGTACACTGAAGCTTTCTTT.

CDR3 in DNA: TGTGCCAGCAGCTTATGGGCCAAAAACATTCAGTACTTC. This gives the protein CASSLWAKNIQYF. The V call is TRBV7-9, the J call TRBJ2-4, with no clear D. The germline V and J ends were trimmed by 2 bases and 1 base, with 3 bases remaining between them. The CDR3 sequence is 13 residues long. CDR1 is SEHNR, CDR2 FQNEAQ, per germline (reference sequence).

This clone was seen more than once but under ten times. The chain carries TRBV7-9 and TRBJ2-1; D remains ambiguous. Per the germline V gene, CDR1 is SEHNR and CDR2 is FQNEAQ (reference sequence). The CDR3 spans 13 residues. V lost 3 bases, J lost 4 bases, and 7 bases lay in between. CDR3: CASSLSPYNEQFF. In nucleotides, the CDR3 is TGTGCCAGCAGCTTGTCTCCATACAATGAGCAGTTCTTC.

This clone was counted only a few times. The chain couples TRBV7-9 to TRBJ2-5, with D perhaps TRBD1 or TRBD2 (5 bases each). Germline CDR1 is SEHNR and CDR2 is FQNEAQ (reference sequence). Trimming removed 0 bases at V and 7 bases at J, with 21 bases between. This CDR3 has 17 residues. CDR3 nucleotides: TGTGCCAGCAGCTTAGCAGGGCCCCAACTACCGAGGGGGACCCAGTACTTC. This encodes CASSLAGPQLPRGTQYF.

The CDR3 protein is CASSSDGQGINEQYF. The CDR3 nucleotides read TGTGCCAGCAGTTCCGACGGACAGGGCATCAACGAGCAGTACTTC. This chain connects TRBV6-5 to TRBJ2-7; 8 nucleotides align to TRBD1. Per the germline V gene, CDR1 is MNHEY and CDR2 is SVGAGI. CDR3 length: 15 residues. V was pared by 4 bases and J by 5 bases, with 10 bases of the junction left unmatched.

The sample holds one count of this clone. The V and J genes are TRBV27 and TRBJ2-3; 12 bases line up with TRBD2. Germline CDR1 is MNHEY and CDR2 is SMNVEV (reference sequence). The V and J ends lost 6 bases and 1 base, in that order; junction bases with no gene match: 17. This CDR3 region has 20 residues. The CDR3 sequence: CASSRYPLAGGPYGTDTQYF. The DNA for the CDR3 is TGTGCCAGCAGCCGGTACCCTCTAGCGGGGGGGCCCTATGGCACAGATACGCAGTATTTT.

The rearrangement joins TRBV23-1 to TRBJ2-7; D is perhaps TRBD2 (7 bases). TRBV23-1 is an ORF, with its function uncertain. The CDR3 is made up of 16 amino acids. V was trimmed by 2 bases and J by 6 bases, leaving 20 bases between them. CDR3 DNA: TGCGCCAGCAGTCAACCAATTACAGGGTCGGGAGGCGAGCAGTACTTC. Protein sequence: CASSQPITGSGGEQYF.

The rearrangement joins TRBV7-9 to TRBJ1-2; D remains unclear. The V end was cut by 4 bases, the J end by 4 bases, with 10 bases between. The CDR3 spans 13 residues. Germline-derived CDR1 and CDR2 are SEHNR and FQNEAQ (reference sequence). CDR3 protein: CASSSLESYGYTF. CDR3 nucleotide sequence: TGTGCCAGCAGCTCATTAGAGTCCTATGGCTACACCTTC.

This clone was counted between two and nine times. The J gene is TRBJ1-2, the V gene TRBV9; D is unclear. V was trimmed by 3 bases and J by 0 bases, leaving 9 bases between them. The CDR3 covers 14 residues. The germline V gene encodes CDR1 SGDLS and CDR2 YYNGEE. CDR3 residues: CASSGDGSNYGYTF. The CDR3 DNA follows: TGTGCCAGCAGCGGAGACGGATCTAACTATGGCTACACCTTC. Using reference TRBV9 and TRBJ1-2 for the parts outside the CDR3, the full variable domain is DSGVTQTPKHLITATGQRVTLRCSPRSGDLSVYWYQQSLDQGLQFLIQYYNGEERAKGNILERFSAQQFPDLHSELNLSSLELGDSALYFCASSGDGSNYGYTFGSGTRLTVV.

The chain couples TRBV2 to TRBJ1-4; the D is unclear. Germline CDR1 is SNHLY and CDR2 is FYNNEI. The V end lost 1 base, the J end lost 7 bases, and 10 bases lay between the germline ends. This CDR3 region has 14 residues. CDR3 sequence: CASSEEGLVEKLFF. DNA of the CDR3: TGTGCCAGCAGTGAAGAGGGTTTGGTTGAAAAACTGTTTTTT.

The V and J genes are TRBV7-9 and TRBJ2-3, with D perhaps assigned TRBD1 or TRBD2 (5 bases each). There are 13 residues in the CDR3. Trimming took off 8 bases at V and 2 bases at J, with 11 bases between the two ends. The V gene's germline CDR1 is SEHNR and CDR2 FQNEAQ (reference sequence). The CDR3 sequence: CASGARDTDTQYF. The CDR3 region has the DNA TGTGCCAGCGGGGCCCGGGACACAGATACGCAGTATTTT.

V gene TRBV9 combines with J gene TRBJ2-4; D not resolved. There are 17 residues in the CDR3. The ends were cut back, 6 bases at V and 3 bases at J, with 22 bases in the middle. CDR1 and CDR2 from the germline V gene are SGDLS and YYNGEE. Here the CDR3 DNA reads TGTGCCAGCAACGTGCAAGTGCGGAGTGGCGACAAAAACATTCAGTACTTC. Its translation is CASNVQVRSGDKNIQYF.

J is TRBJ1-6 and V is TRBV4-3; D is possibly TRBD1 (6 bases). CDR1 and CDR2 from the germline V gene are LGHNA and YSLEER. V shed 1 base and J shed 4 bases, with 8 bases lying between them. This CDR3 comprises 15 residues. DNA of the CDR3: TGCGCCAGCAGCCAAGGGACAGTTTATAATTCACCCCTCCACTTT. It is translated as CASSQGTVYNSPLHF.

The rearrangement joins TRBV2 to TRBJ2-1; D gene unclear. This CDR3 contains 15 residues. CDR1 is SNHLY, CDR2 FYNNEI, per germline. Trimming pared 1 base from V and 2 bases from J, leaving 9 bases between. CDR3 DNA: TGTGCCAGCAGTGAAGGGTTTTCGGCCTACAATGAGCAGTTCTTC. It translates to CASSEGFSAYNEQFF.

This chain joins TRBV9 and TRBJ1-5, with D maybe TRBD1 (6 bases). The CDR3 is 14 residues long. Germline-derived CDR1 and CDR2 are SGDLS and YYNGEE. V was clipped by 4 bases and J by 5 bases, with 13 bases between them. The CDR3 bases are TGTGCCAGCAGCAAAGGACAGTTGGATCAGCCCCAGCATTTT. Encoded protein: CASSKGQLDQPQHF. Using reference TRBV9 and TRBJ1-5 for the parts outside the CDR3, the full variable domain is DSGVTQTPKHLITATGQRVTLRCSPRSGDLSVYWYQQSLDQGLQFLIQYYNGEERAKGNILERFSAQQFPDLHSELNLSSLELGDSALYFCASSKGQLDQPQHFGDGTRLSIL.

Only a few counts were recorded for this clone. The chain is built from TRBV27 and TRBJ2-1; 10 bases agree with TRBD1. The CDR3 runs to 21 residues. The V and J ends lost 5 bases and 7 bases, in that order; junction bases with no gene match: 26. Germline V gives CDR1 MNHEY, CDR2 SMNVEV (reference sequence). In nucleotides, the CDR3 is TGTGCCAGCAGTCCATCCCCTACCCGGGACAGGGGACCGGCGGGGGAAAATGAGCAGTTCTTC. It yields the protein CASSPSPTRDRGPAGENEQFF.

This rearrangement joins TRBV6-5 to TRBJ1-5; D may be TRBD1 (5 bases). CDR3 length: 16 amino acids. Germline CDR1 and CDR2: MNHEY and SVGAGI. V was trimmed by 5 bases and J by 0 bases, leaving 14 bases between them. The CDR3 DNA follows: TGTGCCAGCAGTCACTTCGGGGGGGATAGCAATCAGCCCCAGCATTTT. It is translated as CASSHFGGDSNQPQHF.

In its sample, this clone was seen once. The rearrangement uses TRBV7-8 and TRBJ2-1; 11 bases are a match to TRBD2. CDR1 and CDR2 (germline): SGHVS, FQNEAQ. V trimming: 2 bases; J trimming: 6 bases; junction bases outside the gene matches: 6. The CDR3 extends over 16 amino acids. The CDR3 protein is CASSLTGTSGFNEQFF. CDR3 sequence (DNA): TGTGCCAGCAGCTTAACGGGGACTAGCGGCTTCAATGAGCAGTTCTTC.

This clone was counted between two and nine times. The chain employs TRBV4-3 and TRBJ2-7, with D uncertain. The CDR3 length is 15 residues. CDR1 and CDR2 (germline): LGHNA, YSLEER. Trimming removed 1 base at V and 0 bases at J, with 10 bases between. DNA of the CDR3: TGCGCCAGCAGCCAAGTCGCGGATTACTCCTACGAGCAGTACTTC. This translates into CASSQVADYSYEQYF.

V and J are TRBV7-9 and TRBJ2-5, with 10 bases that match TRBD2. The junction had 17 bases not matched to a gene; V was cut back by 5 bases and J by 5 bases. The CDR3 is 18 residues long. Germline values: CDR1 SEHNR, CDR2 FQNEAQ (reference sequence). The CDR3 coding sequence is TGTGCCAGCAGCAGACCTGCCGTGGAGCGGGGGGGCCTGGAGACCCAGTACTTC. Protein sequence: CASSRPAVERGGLETQYF.

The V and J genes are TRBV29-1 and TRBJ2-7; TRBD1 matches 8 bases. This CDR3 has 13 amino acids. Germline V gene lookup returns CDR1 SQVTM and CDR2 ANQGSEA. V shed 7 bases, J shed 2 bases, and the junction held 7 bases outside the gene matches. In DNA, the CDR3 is TGCAGCGGAAAGGACAGGGTGACCTACGAGCAGTACTTC. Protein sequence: CSGKDRVTYEQYF.

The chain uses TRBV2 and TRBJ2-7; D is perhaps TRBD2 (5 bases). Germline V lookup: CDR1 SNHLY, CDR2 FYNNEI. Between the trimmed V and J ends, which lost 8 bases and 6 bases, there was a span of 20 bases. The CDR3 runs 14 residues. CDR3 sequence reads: CASSPNAAGIEQYF. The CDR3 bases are TGTGCCAGCTCCCCTAACGCCGCCGGGATCGAGCAGTACTTC.

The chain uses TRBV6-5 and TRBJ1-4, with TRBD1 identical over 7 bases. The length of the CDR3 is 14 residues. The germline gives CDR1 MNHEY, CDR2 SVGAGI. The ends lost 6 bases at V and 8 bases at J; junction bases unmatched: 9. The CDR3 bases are TGTGCCAGCAGAACGACAGGGTTGAAGGAAAAACTGTTTTTT. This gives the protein CASRTTGLKEKLFF.